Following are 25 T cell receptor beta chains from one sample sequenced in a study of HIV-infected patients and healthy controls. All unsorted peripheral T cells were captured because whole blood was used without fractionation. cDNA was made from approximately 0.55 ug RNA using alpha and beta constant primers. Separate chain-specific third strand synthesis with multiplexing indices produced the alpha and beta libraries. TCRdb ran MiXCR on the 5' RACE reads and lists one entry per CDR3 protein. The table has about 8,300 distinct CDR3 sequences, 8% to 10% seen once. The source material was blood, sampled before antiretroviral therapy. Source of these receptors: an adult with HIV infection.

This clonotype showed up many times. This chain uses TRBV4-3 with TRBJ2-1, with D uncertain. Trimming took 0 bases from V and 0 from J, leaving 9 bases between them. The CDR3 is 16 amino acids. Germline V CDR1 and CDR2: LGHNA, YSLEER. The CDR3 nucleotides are TGCGCCAGCAGCCAAGATAAGGTGAGCTCCTACAATGAGCAGTTCTTC. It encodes CASSQDKVSSYNEQFF.

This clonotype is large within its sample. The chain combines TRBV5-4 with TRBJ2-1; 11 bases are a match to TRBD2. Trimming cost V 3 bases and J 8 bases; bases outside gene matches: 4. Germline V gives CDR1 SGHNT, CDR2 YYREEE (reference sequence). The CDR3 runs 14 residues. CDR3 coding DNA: TGTGCCAGCAGCTCGGGACTAGCGGCTTATGAGCAGTTCTTC. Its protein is CASSSGLAAYEQFF.

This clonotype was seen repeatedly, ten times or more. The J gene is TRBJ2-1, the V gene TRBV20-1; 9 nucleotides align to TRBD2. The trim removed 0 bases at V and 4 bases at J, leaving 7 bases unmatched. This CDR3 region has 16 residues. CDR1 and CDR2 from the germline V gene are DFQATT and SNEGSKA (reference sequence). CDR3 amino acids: CSARDPRTSVYNEQFF. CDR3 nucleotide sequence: TGCAGTGCTAGAGATCCTCGGACTAGCGTGTACAATGAGCAGTTCTTC.

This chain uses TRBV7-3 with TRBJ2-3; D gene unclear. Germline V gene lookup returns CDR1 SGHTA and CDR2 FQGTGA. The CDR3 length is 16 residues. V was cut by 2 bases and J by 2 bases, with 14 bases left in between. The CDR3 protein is CASSLGVEGHTDTQYF. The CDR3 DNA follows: TGTGCCAGCAGCTTAGGGGTAGAAGGGCACACAGATACGCAGTATTTT.

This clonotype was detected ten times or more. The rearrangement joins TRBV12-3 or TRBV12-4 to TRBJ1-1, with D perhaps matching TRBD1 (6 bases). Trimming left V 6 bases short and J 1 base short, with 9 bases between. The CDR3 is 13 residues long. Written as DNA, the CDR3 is TGTGCCAGCAGCCAACAGGGGAACACTGAAGCTTTCTTT. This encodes CASSQQGNTEAFF.

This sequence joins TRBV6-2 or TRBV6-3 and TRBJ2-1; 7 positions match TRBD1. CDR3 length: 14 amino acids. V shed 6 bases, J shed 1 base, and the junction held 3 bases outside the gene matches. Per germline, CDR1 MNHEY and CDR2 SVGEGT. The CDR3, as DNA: TGTGCCAGCAGCAGACAGGGTTCCTACAATGAGCAGTTCTTC. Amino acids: CASSRQGSYNEQFF.

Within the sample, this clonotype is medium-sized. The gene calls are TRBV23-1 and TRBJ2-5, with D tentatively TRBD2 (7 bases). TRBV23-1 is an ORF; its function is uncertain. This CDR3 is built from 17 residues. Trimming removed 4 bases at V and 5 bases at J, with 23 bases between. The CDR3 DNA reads TGCGCCAGCAGTCCTGGAAGGCCGGGGGGCCGCGGTGAGACCCAGTACTTC. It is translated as CASSPGRPGGRGETQYF.

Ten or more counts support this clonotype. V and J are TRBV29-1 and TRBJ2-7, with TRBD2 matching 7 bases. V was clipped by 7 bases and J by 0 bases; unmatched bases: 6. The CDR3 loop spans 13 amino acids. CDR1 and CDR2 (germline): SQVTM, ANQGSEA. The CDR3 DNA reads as TGCAGCGGGGGGGGAGCTAACTCCTACGAGCAGTACTTC. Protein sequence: CSGGGANSYEQYF.

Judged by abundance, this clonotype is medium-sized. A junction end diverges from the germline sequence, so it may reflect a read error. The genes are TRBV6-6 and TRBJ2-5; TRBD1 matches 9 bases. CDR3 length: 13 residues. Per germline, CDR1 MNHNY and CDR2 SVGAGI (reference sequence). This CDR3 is CASSYLNGQGLGF. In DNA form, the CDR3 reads TGTGCCAGCAGTTACTTGAATGGACAGGGGTTAGGCTTC.

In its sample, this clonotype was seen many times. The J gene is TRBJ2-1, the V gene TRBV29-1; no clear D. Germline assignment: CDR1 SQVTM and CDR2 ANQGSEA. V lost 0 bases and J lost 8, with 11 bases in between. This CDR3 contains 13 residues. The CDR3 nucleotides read TGCAGCGTTGAAGATCGTGGGCGCGATGAGCAGTTCTTC. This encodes CSVEDRGRDEQFF.

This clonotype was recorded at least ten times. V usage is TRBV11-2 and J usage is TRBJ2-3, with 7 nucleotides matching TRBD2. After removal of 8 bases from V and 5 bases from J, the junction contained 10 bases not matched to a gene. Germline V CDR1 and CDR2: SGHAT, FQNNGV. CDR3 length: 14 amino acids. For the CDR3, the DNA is TGTGCCAGCCGTCCCCCGGGGGGAGGAGATACGCAGTATTTT. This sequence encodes CASRPPGGGDTQYF.

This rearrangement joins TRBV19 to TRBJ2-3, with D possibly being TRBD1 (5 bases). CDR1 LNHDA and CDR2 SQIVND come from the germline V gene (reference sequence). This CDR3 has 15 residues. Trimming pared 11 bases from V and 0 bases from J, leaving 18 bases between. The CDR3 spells CAGPTQGPSTDTQYF. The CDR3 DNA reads TGTGCCGGACCTACTCAGGGTCCTAGCACAGATACGCAGTATTTT.

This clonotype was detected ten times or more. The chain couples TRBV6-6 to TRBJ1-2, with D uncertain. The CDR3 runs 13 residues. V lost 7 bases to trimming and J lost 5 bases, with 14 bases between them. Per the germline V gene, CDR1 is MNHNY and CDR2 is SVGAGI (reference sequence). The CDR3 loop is CASTQSPLYGYTF. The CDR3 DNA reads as TGTGCCAGCACCCAATCCCCCCTTTATGGCTACACCTTC.

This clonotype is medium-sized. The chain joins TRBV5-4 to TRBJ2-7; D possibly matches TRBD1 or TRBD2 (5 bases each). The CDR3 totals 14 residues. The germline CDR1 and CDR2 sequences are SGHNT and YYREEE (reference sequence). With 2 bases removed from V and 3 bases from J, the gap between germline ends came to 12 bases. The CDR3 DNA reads TGTGCCAGCAGCTTAGAGGGGTGGGACTACGAGCAGTACTTC. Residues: CASSLEGWDYEQYF.

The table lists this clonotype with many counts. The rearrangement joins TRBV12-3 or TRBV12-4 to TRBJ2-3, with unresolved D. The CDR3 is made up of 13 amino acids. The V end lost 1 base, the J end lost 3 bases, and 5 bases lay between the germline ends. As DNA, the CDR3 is TGTGCCAGCAGTTTAGTAGGTACAGATACGCAGTATTTT. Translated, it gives CASSLVGTDTQYF.

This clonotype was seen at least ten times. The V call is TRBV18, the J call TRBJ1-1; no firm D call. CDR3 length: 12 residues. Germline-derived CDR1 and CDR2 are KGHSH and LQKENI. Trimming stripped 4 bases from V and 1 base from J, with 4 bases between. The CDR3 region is CASSRANTEAFF. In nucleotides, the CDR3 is TGTGCCAGCTCACGAGCGAACACTGAAGCTTTCTTT.

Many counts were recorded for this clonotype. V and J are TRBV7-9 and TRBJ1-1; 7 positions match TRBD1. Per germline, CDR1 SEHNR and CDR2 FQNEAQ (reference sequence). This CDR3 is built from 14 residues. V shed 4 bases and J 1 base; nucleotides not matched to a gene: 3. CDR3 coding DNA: TGTGCCAGCAGCTCAGGGGGAAGGAACACTGAAGCTTTCTTT. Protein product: CASSSGGRNTEAFF.

DNA of the CDR3: TGTGCCAGCAGTGGGACTAGCGAAGTAGATACGCAGTATTTT. Its protein product is CASSGTSEVDTQYF. The genes are TRBV6-4 and TRBJ2-3; 9 nucleotides agree with TRBD2. This CDR3 comprises 14 residues. Germline CDR1 and CDR2: MRHNA and SNTAGT. The V and J ends lost 4 bases and 5 bases, in that order; junction bases with no gene match: 4.

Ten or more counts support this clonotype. CDR3 nucleotides: TGTGCCAGCAGTTTAGTGCCCCTCGGGGGGGCCTGGGAGCAGTTCTTC. It translates to CASSLVPLGGAWEQFF. The chain recombines TRBV12-3 or TRBV12-4 with TRBJ2-1; 8 bases agree with TRBD2. The CDR3 length is 16 residues. V was pared by 1 base and J by 10 bases, with 12 bases of the junction left unmatched.

Here the CDR3 DNA reads TGTGCCAGCAGCCCGGCAGGTCACACTGAAGCTTTCTTT. Translating gives CASSPAGHTEAFF. This chain links TRBV7-2 with TRBJ1-1; unclear D gene. CDR1 and CDR2 (germline): SGHTA, FQGNSA. The CDR3 is made up of 13 amino acids. The V gene lost 5 bases and the J gene lost 3 bases, with 10 bases spanning the gap. Variable domain in full (rest from reference TRBV7-2 and TRBJ1-1): GAGVSQSPSNKVTEKGKDVELRCDPISGHTALYWYRQSLGQGLEFLIYFQGNSAPDKSGLPSDRFSAERTGGSVSTLTIQRTQQEDSAVYLCASSPAGHTEAFFGQGTRLTVV.

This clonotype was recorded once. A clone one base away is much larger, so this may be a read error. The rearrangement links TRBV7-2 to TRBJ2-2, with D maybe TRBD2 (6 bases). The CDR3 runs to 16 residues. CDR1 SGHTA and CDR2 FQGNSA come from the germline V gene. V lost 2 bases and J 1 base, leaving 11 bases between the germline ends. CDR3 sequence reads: CASSLMAGWNTGELFF. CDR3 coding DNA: TGTGCCAGCAGCTTAATGGCGGGGTGGAACACCGGGGAGCTGTTTTTT.

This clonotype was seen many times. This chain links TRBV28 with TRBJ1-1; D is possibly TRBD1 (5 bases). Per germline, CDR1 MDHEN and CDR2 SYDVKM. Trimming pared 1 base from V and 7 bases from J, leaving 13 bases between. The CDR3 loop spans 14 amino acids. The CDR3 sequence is CASSLSDGGLEAFF. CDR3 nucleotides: TGTGCCAGCAGTTTATCTGACGGGGGTCTTGAAGCTTTCTTT.

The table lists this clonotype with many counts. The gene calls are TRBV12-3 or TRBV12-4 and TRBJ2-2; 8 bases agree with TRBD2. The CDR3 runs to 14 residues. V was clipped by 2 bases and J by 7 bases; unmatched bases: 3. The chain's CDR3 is CASSLREGHGELFF. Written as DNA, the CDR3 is TGTGCCAGCAGTTTACGGGAGGGCCACGGGGAGCTGTTTTTT.

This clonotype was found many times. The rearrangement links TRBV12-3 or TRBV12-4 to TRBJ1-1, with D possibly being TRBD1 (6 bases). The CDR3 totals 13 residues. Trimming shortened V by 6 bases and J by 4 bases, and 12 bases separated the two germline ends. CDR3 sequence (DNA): TGTGCCAGCAGCCGAACAGGGAGCACTGAAGCTTTCTTT. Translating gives CASSRTGSTEAFF.

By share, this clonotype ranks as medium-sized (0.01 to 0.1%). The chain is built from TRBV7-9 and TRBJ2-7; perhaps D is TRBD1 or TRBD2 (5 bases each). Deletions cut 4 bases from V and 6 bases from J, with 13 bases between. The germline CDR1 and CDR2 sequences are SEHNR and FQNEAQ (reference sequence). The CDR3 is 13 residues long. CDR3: CASSSSGTREQYF. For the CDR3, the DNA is TGTGCCAGCAGCTCCTCAGGGACCCGCGAGCAGTACTTC.